This is a list of T cell receptor beta chains from one sample in a study of OX40 agonist ivuxolimab in advanced cancers. Produced via immunoSEQ multiplex PCR; TCRdb's table is partial and in-frame only. This sample carries around 43,000 clones, 86% of them seen once, and the ten largest clones take around an eighth. This specimen consisted of CD4+ or CD8+ T cells sorted from blood, obtained in a trial of the OX40 agonist ivuxolimab. The receptors shown here come from an adult with an advanced solid tumor such as melanoma, head and neck, liver or kidney cancer. Both conserved end residues are part of each CDR3. D genes are given only for firm matches. Rows may omit the clone size; those that give it use once, few, many or a size class.

J: TRBJ1-2; V: TRBV19; size: -; D: -; DNA: TGTGCCAGTAGTATAGATCTATTGGCCTTGAACTATGGCTACACCTTC; CDR3: CASSIDLLALNYGYTF
J: TRBJ1-2; V: TRBV11-2; size: -; D: -; DNA: TGTGCCAGCAGCTTGCGGACAGACCTCTATGGCTACACCTTC; CDR3: CASSLRTDLYGYTF
J: TRBJ2-1; V: TRBV9; size: -; D: -; DNA: TGTGCCAGCAGCGTAGAGGGGACACCATACAATGAGCAGTTCTTC; CDR3: CASSVEGTPYNEQFF
J: TRBJ1-1; V: TRBV4-1; size: -; D: TRBD1; DNA: TGCGCCAGCAGCCAAAGTGGGACAGGGGGCACTGAAGCTTTCTTT; CDR3: CASSQSGTGGTEAFF
J: TRBJ2-7; V: TRBV7-9; size: once; D: -; DNA: TGTGCCAGCAGCTTGGGTGGTGGGGGGGCCTCCTACGAGCAGTACTTC; CDR3: CASSLGGGGASYEQYF
J: TRBJ1-1; V: TRBV29-1; size: -; D: -; DNA: TGCAGCGCCACGGGGGGAAGAAGGACTGAAGCTTTCTTT; CDR3: CSATGGRRTEAFF
J: TRBJ2-1; V: TRBV7-9; size: -; D: -; DNA: TGTGCCAGCGGGGGCTGGGACAATGAGCAGTTCTTC; CDR3: CASGGWDNEQFF
J: TRBJ2-5; V: TRBV6-5; size: few; D: -; DNA: TGTGCCAGCAGTTACTCGGTGGCGAGGGGATCGAAGACCCAGTACTTC; CDR3: CASSYSVARGSKTQYF
J: TRBJ2-3; V: TRBV19; size: -; D: -; DNA: TGTGCCAGTAGTATAGGGCCAGGCGGCACAGATACGCAGTATTTT; CDR3: CASSIGPGGTDTQYF
J: TRBJ1-1; V: TRBV6-5; size: -; D: -; DNA: TGTGCCAGCAGTTACTCGTTGGGAGGGGACACTGAAGCTTTCTTT; CDR3: CASSYSLGGDTEAFF
J: TRBJ1-1; V: TRBV11-2; size: once; D: -; DNA: TGTGCCAGCAGCTTATATTTGGGATATAACACTGAAGCTTTCTTT; CDR3: CASSLYLGYNTEAFF
J: TRBJ1-2; V: TRBV10-3; size: -; D: -; DNA: TGTGCCATCAGTGATTTGGAGGGGGGACCTGGCTATGGCTACACCTTC; CDR3: CAISDLEGGPGYGYTF
J: TRBJ2-7; V: TRBV5-6; size: -; D: -; DNA: TGTGCCAGCAGCTTGATTCGCAGGGGCCACGAGCAGTACTTC; CDR3: CASSLIRRGHEQYF
J: TRBJ1-1; V: TRBV9; size: -; D: -; DNA: TGTGCCAGCAGCGTAGAGGCCACCGGTGAAGCTTTCTTT; CDR3: CASSVEATGEAFF
J: TRBJ2-4; V: TRBV10-2; size: -; D: -; DNA: TGCGCCAGCAGTATGGGTCAGGACAAAGGAAACATTCAGTACTTC; CDR3: CASSMGQDKGNIQYF
J: TRBJ2-7; V: TRBV5-6; size: -; D: -; DNA: TGTGCCAGCAGCTTGGGGTCAATATCCTACGAGCAGTACTTC; CDR3: CASSLGSISYEQYF
J: TRBJ2-7; V: TRBV6-5; size: -; D: -; DNA: TGTGCCAGCAGTTCAAGGGCCCCCACCTACGAGCAGTACTTC; CDR3: CASSSRAPTYEQYF
J: TRBJ1-2; V: TRBV13; size: -; D: -; DNA: TGTGCCAGCAGCCCTCGCAGAGTTAACTATGGCTACACCTTC; CDR3: CASSPRRVNYGYTF
J: TRBJ1-1; V: TRBV19; size: -; D: TRBD1; DNA: TGTGCCAGTAGTATAGGACTAGGGACAGGGCCCGAAGCTTTCTTT; CDR3: CASSIGLGTGPEAFF
J: TRBJ2-7; V: TRBV4-3; size: -; D: -; DNA: TGCGCCAGCAGCCAAGATTGGCAGGAAAACCTTTACGAGCAGTACTTC; CDR3: CASSQDWQENLYEQYF
J: TRBJ2-7; V: TRBV13; size: once; D: TRBD1; DNA: TGTGCCAGCAGCCATCAGACAGGGTCCTACGAGCAGTACTTC; CDR3: CASSHQTGSYEQYF
J: TRBJ2-3; V: TRBV7-9; size: -; D: -; DNA: TGTGCCAGCAGCCCCCAGGGGGGGGATACAGATACGCAGTATTTT; CDR3: CASSPQGGDTDTQYF
J: TRBJ2-1; V: TRBV9; size: -; D: -; DNA: TGTGCCAGCAGCGTAGGGGTTGGAGGGTCCGGCAATGAGCAGTTCTTC; CDR3: CASSVGVGGSGNEQFF
J: TRBJ2-7; V: TRBV19; size: -; D: -; DNA: TGTGCCAGTAGTATAGCCCTCGGGGTCGCCTACGAGCAGTACTTC; CDR3: CASSIALGVAYEQYF
J: TRBJ2-1; V: TRBV7-3; size: -; D: TRBD1; DNA: TGTGCCAGCAGCCGGGTGGACGGGACAGGACATTACAATGAGCAGTTCTTC; CDR3: CASSRVDGTGHYNEQFF
J: TRBJ2-1; V: TRBV5-6; size: -; D: -; DNA: TGTGCCAGCAGCTTCCAGGGGGGCCCGGGGTACAATGAGCAGTTCTTC; CDR3: CASSFQGGPGYNEQFF
J: TRBJ2-7; V: TRBV9; size: once; D: -; DNA: TGTGCCAGCAGCGTATCTCAGCAGGGCTCCTACGAGCAGTACTTC; CDR3: CASSVSQQGSYEQYF
J: TRBJ2-1; V: TRBV5-6; size: -; D: TRBD1; DNA: TGTGCCAGCAGCCCAGGACAGGCGCCCTACAATGAGCAGTTCTTC; CDR3: CASSPGQAPYNEQFF
J: TRBJ1-2; V: TRBV18; size: few; D: -; DNA: TGTGCCAGCTCAACAGGGTTATCCGGCTACACCTTC; CDR3: CASSTGLSGYTF
J: TRBJ2-1; V: TRBV6-5; size: -; D: -; DNA: TGTGCCAGCAGGCAGGGTGGGGGGGCCGGAGAGCAGTTCTTC; CDR3: CASRQGGGAGEQFF
J: TRBJ2-3; V: TRBV7-9; size: -; D: -; DNA: TGTGCCAGCAGCTTTTTGGGTGGCACAGATACGCAGTATTTT; CDR3: CASSFLGGTDTQYF
J: TRBJ2-1; V: TRBV2; size: -; D: TRBD2; DNA: TGTGCCAGCCAACTAGTGGGGGGGAACGATGAGCAGTTCTTC; CDR3: CASQLVGGNDEQFF
J: TRBJ1-4; V: TRBV2; size: -; D: TRBD1; DNA: TGTGCCAGCAATAACAGGGGGCGTGGGACAACTAATGAAAAACTGTTTTTT; CDR3: CASNNRGRGTTNEKLFF
J: TRBJ1-6; V: TRBV13; size: few; D: TRBD1; DNA: TGTGCCAGCAGCACCGCGGGGACAGGGTGGAATTCACCCCTCCACTTT; CDR3: CASSTAGTGWNSPLHF
J: TRBJ2-7; V: TRBV6-1; size: -; D: -; DNA: TGTGCCAGCAGTGAACTTGCAGACACGGTACCGAATTACGAGCAGTACTTC; CDR3: CASSELADTVPNYEQYF
J: TRBJ2-3; V: TRBV6-6; size: -; D: TRBD1; DNA: TGTGCCAGCAGTTTTCGACAGGGTAATGATACGCAGTATTTT; CDR3: CASSFRQGNDTQYF
J: TRBJ2-5; V: TRBV28; size: -; D: -; DNA: TGTGCCAGCACCCCCTTGGCAGCATACCAAGAGACCCAGTACTTC; CDR3: CASTPLAAYQETQYF
J: TRBJ1-1; V: TRBV19; size: -; D: -; DNA: TGTGCCAGTAGTATCGACCCCGACGGGGCGACTGAAGCTTTCTTT; CDR3: CASSIDPDGATEAFF
J: TRBJ1-3; V: TRBV28; size: -; D: -; DNA: TGTGCCAGCAGAGGGGACGCTGGAAACACCATATATTTT; CDR3: CASRGDAGNTIYF
J: TRBJ2-2; V: TRBV7-3; size: -; D: -; DNA: TGTGCCAGCAGCTTAATATCGGCGGCAGTTAACACCGGGGAGCTGTTTTTT; CDR3: CASSLISAAVNTGELFF
J: TRBJ2-1; V: TRBV6-5; size: -; D: -; DNA: TGTGCCAGCAGTTACGAAGCGGCGGCAGGGTGGTTCTTC; CDR3: CASSYEAAAGWFF
J: TRBJ2-7; V: TRBV5-6; size: -; D: -; DNA: TGTGCCAGCAGCTTCTGGACAGTCCCCTACGAGCAGTACTTC; CDR3: CASSFWTVPYEQYF
J: TRBJ2-1; V: TRBV13; size: -; D: TRBD2; DNA: TGTGCCAGCAGCTGGGGCAGCGGGGGGAGCTCCTACAATGAGCAGTTCTTC; CDR3: CASSWGSGGSSYNEQFF
J: TRBJ2-7; V: TRBV2; size: once; D: -; DNA: TGTGCCAGCAGCGTTGCCGGGACACTCTCCTACGAGCAGTACTTC; CDR3: CASSVAGTLSYEQYF